A single sample is the source of the 8 T cell receptor beta chains below, sequenced in a study of T cell responses to AZD1222 COVID-19 vaccine. Method: immunoSEQ multiplex PCR; TCRdb's copy keeps in-frame clones and lacks some. The sample lists 90,000 to 150,000 clones, around 90% occurring once. This sample comprised peripheral blood, obtained 28 days after the second AZD1222 dose. The receptors derive from an adult who received the AZD1222 COVID-19 vaccine.

The J gene is TRBJ1-1, the V gene TRBV10-3; no clear D gene. CDR1 ENHRY and CDR2 SYGVKD come from the germline V gene. V shed 3 bases and J shed 4 bases, with 12 bases lying between them. This CDR3 contains 14 residues. The CDR3 protein is CAISDVLRITEAFF. The DNA for the CDR3 is TGTGCCATCAGTGATGTGTTGAGGATCACTGAAGCTTTCTTT.

This clone was observed a single time. The V and J genes are TRBV11-2 and TRBJ2-4, with 9 bases matching TRBD1. The CDR3 contains 16 residues. Germline assignment: CDR1 SGHAT and CDR2 FQNNGV. V dropped 3 bases and J dropped 8; count of bases not matched to a gene: 11. CDR3 loop: CASSFPEGTGTYIQYF. CDR3 coding DNA: TGTGCCAGCAGCTTCCCCGAGGGGACAGGGACATACATTCAGTACTTC.

This chain connects TRBV7-2 to TRBJ1-4, with TRBD1 matching 7 bases. Germline assignment: CDR1 SGHTA and CDR2 FQGNSA. The CDR3 runs to 15 residues. Trimming cost V 5 bases and J 5 bases; bases outside gene matches: 8. CDR3 loop: CASSRTGEENEKLFF. CDR3 DNA: TGTGCCAGCAGCCGTACAGGGGAGGAGAATGAAAAACTGTTTTTT.

The chain couples TRBV27 to TRBJ1-4; maybe TRBD1 (5 bases). CDR3 size: 16 residues. Trimming shortened V by 5 bases and J by 8 bases, and 21 bases separated the two germline ends. Germline V gene sequence: CDR1 MNHEY, CDR2 SMNVEV (reference sequence). CDR3 protein: CASSSQTGGLREKLFF. CDR3 sequence (DNA): TGTGCCAGCAGTAGCCAAACTGGGGGGTTGAGGGAAAAACTGTTTTTT.

The V gene is TRBV11-2, the J gene TRBJ2-2, with D perhaps matching TRBD2 (7 bases). Trimming pared 6 bases from V and 5 bases from J, leaving 16 bases between. There are 15 residues in the CDR3. The germline V gene has CDR1 SGHAT and CDR2 FQNNGV. The CDR3 DNA reads as TGTGCCAGCAGTAACAGGGAGGGGAGGACCGGGGAGCTGTTTTTT. Residues: CASSNREGRTGELFF. Combining the CDR3 with reference TRBV11-2 and TRBJ2-2 gives the whole variable domain EAGVAQSPRYKIIEKRQSVAFWCNPISGHATLYWYQQILGQGPKLLIQFQNNGVVDDSQLPKDRFSAERLKGVDSTLKIQPAKLEDSAVYLCASSNREGRTGELFFGEGSRLTVL.

This clone was counted a single time. CDR3 bases: TGTGCCAGCAGTGCGACTAGCGGGGGCCAAGAGACCCAGTACTTC. Amino acids: CASSATSGGQETQYF. V is TRBV6-2 or TRBV6-3 and J is TRBJ2-5; 12 bases fit TRBD2. The CDR3 covers 15 residues. V gave up 5 bases and J gave up 1 base; unmatched junction bases: 2. CDR1 and CDR2 from the germline V gene are MNHEY and SVGEGT.

This clone was observed a few times. Here the CDR3 reads CASSLGPPRGKLFF. In nucleotides, the CDR3 is TGCGCCAGCAGCTTGGGACCCCCTCGAGGGAAACTGTTTTTT. The chain uses TRBV5-1 and TRBJ1-4, with unresolved D. Trimming shortened V by 0 bases and J by 11 bases, and 14 bases separated the two germline ends. The germline gives CDR1 SGHRS, CDR2 YFSETQ. CDR3 length: 14 amino acids.

V is TRBV6-5 and J is TRBJ1-2; 8 positions match TRBD1. Trimming removed 6 bases from V and 8 bases from J; junction bases left unmatched: 8. There are 13 residues in the CDR3. From germline, CDR1 is MNHEY and CDR2 SVGAGI. The CDR3 DNA follows: TGTGCCAGCAGAGAGACAGGGGCGGGAGGCTACACCTTC. Translated: CASRETGAGGYTF.